A single sample gave rise to the 7 T cell receptor beta chains below, sequenced in a study of vaccination and CD4 T cells after COVID-19. As to treatment: approximately nine-day PBMC culture with coronavirus spike peptide pools or control peptides (ViraFEST assay). Antigen specificity for these receptors is unknown. Sequencing of the DNA from cultured CD4+ T cells was carried out with the Oncomine TCR Beta short-read assay. TCRdb independently ran MiXCR on the PCR reads; one entry per CDR3 protein. The repertoire consists of about 16,000 distinct CDR3 sequences, with about 35% occurring once and the leading ten covering 13% to 15%. The sequenced sample consisted of cultured CD4+ T cells from blood. These receptors came from a human donor with COVID-19.

This clonotype has a handful of counts. The V gene is TRBV25-1, the J gene TRBJ1-2; D perhaps matches TRBD1 (5 bases). CDR3 size: 14 residues. CDR1 and CDR2 (germline): MGHDK, SYGVNS. Trimming pared 7 bases from V and 0 bases from J, leaving 12 bases between. This chain's CDR3 is CASTDSLTNYGYTF. The CDR3 DNA is TGTGCCAGCACTGACAGCCTAACTAACTATGGCTACACCTTC.

The chain links TRBV10-3 to TRBJ2-7, with TRBD1 matching over 7 bases. This CDR3 spans 15 amino acids. The germline CDR1 and CDR2 sequences are ENHRY and SYGVKD. J was trimmed by 0 bases and V by 6 bases; bases with no gene match: 8. This CDR3 reads CAIRRQGSPSYEQYF. The CDR3 DNA is TGTGCCATCAGGAGACAGGGTTCCCCCTCCTACGAGCAGTACTTC.

The chain has TRBV6-5 and TRBJ1-2; 11 positions match TRBD1. The length of the CDR3 is 14 residues. The germline V gene encodes CDR1 MNHEY and CDR2 SVGAGI. Unmatched junction bases numbered 2, after V lost 4 bases and J lost 4 bases. The CDR3 protein is CASSSGTGGYGYTF. CDR3 nucleotide sequence: TGTGCCAGCAGTTCCGGGACAGGGGGCTATGGCTACACCTTC.

Note on this clonotype: One end of the junction is discordant with germline, which a read error may explain. V usage is TRBV20-1 and J usage is TRBJ1-2, with D unresolved. This CDR3 comprises 13 residues. CDR1 DFQATT and CDR2 SNEGSKA come from the germline V gene (reference sequence). This chain's CDR3 is CSSSQLGIRGYTF. CDR3 nucleotides: TGCAGTTCTAGCCAATTGGGCATTAGGGGCTACACCTTC.

The chain carries TRBV14 and TRBJ1-3; a possible D gene is TRBD1 (6 bases). Germline CDR1 and CDR2: SGHDN and FVKESK. The V end was cut by 0 bases, the J end by 1 base, with 7 bases between. CDR3 length equals 15 residues. The DNA of the CDR3 is TGTGCCAGCAGCCAAGATGACAGGTCTGGAAACACCATATATTTT. Its protein product is CASSQDDRSGNTIYF.

Only a few counts were recorded for this clonotype. The rearrangement links TRBV12-3 or TRBV12-4 to TRBJ1-2; 7 nucleotides agree with TRBD1. V lost 6 bases to trimming and J lost 6 bases; unmatched junction nucleotides: 10. CDR3 length equals 14 residues. CDR3 loop: CASSPTGAVDGYTF. The DNA for the CDR3 is TGTGCCAGCAGCCCTACAGGGGCAGTCGATGGCTACACCTTC.

This chain joins TRBV19 and TRBJ2-7, with TRBD1 identical over 12 bases. Germline values: CDR1 LNHDA, CDR2 SQIVND (reference sequence). Unmatched junction bases numbered 8, after V lost 4 bases and J lost 4 bases. The CDR3 runs 16 residues. CDR3 protein: CASSNTGTGGGYEQYF. In nucleotides, the CDR3 is TGTGCCAGTAGTAACACCGGGACAGGGGGCGGATACGAGCAGTACTTC.